One T cell receptor beta chain is described in this entry. As yet, its antigen is unknown. There are 17 residues in the CDR3. The germline V and J ends were trimmed by 2 bases and 2 bases, with 17 bases remaining between them. Germline V gene sequence: CDR1 SGHRS, CDR2 YFSETQ. Naive or memory CD4+ cells were cultured 1:1 with T cell-depleted PBMCs plus CEF. Clones were sequenced by immunoSEQ multiplex PCR, and TCRdb holds only the in-frame ones, with some missing. The table has tens of thousands of clones, more than 60% seen once. The data originate from a study of CD4 T cells in relation to SARS-CoV-2 and coronaviruses. In the study overall: After 10 days of antigen culture, PBMC TCR beta CDR3s were sequenced. Of the patients, 8 or 9 were male, 4 female, two Hispanic.

This receptor was obtained from an adult with COVID-19. The sequencing input was memory CD4+ T cells from PBMCs, cultured in vitro. This chain links TRBV5-1 with TRBJ1-5, with D hard to call. The CDR3: CASSFRPSGLGNQPQHF. In DNA, the CDR3 is TGCGCCAGCAGCTTCCGGCCAAGTGGGTTGGGCAATCAGCCCCAGCATTTT.